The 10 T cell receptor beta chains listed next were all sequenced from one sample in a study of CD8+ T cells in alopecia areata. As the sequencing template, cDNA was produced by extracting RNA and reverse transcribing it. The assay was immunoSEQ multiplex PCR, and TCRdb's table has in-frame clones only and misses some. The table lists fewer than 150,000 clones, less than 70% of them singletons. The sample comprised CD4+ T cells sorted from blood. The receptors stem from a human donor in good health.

The CDR3 DNA reads as TGTGCCAGCAGCCAAGATGTGAAGGTTACAGATACGCAGTATTTT. This encodes CASSQDVKVTDTQYF. V usage is TRBV14 and J usage is TRBJ2-3; D is unresolved. Looked up from germline, CDR1 is SGHDN and CDR2 is FVKESK. This CDR3 comprises 15 residues. Trimming shortened V by 0 bases and J by 3 bases, and 10 bases separated the two germline ends.

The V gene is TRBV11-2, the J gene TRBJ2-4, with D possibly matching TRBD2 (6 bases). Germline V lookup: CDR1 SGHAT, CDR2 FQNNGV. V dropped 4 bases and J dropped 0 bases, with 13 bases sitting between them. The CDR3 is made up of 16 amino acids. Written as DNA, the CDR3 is TGTGCCAGCAGCTCTCTCAGGGACTTAGCCAAAAACATTCAGTACTTC. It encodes CASSSLRDLAKNIQYF. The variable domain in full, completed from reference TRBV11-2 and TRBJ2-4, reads EAGVAQSPRYKIIEKRQSVAFWCNPISGHATLYWYQQILGQGPKLLIQFQNNGVVDDSQLPKDRFSAERLKGVDSTLKIQPAKLEDSAVYLCASSSLRDLAKNIQYFGAGTRLSVL.

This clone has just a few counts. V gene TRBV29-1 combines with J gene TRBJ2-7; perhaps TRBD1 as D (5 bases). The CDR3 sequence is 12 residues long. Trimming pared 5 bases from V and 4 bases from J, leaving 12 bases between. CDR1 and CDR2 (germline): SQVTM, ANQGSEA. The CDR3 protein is CSVLQGRYEQYF. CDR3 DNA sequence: TGCAGCGTTCTCCAGGGTCGATACGAGCAGTACTTC.

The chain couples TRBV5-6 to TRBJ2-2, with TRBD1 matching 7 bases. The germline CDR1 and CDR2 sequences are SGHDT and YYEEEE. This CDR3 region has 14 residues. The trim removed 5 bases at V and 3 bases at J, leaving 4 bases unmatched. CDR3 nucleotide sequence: TGTGCCAGCAGTCCAACAGGGGACACCGGGGAGCTGTTTTTT. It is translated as CASSPTGDTGELFF. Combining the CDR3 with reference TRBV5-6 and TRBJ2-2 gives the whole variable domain DAGVTQSPTHLIKTRGQQVTLRCSPKSGHDTVSWYQQALGQGPQFIFQYYEEEERQRGNFPDRFSGHQFPNYSSELNVNALLLGDSALYLCASSPTGDTGELFFGEGSRLTVL.

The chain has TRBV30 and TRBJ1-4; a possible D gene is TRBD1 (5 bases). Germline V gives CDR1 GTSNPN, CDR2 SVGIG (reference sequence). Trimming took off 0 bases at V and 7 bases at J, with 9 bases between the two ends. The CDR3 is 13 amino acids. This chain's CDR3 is CAWSVPGPEKLFF. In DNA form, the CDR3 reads TGTGCCTGGAGTGTACCGGGGCCTGAAAAACTGTTTTTT.

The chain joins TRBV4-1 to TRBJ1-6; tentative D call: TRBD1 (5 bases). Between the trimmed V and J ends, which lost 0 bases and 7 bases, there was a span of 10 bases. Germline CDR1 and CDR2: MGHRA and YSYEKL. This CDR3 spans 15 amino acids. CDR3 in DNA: TGCGCCAGCAGCCAAGAACCAGGGAGCAATTCACCCCTCCACTTT. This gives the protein CASSQEPGSNSPLHF.

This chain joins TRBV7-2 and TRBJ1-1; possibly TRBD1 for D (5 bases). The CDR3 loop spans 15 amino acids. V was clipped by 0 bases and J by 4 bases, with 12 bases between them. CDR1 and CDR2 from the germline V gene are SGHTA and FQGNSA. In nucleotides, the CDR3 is TGTGCCAGCAGCTTAGCTTGGGGGGGAGGCACTGAAGCTTTCTTT. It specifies CASSLAWGGGTEAFF. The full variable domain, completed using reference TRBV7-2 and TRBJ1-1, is GAGVSQSPSNKVTEKGKDVELRCDPISGHTALYWYRQSLGQGLEFLIYFQGNSAPDKSGLPSDRFSAERTGGSVSTLTIQRTQQEDSAVYLCASSLAWGGGTEAFFGQGTRLTVV.

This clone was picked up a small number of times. CDR3 in amino acids: CAWSVKGPEGYTF. The CDR3 region has the DNA TGTGCCTGGAGTGTTAAGGGTCCGGAGGGCTACACCTTC. The genes are TRBV30 and TRBJ1-2; D gene unclear. The germline gives CDR1 GTSNPN, CDR2 SVGIG (reference sequence). The CDR3 covers 13 residues. Between the trimmed V and J ends, which lost 0 bases and 8 bases, there was a span of 13 bases.

CDR3 in DNA: TGTGCCAGCAACAGGGACAGGTCGTATGGGGAGCTGTTTTTT. Its protein product is CASNRDRSYGELFF. The chain couples TRBV2 to TRBJ2-2, with TRBD1 identical over 8 bases. Germline CDR1 reads SNHLY; CDR2 reads FYNNEI. V lost 7 bases and J lost 8; bases outside the gene matches: 9. The CDR3 consists of 14 residues. Supplemented by reference TRBV2 and TRBJ2-2, the full variable domain reads EPEVTQTPSHQVTQMGQEVILRCVPISNHLYFYWYRQILGQKVEFLVSFYNNEISEKSEIFDDQFSVERPDGSNFTLKIRSTKLEDSAMYFCASNRDRSYGELFFGEGSRLTVL.

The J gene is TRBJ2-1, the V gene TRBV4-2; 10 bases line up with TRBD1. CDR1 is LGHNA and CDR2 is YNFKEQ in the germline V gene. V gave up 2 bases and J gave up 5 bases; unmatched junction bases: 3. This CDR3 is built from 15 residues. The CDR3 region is CASSQKGTGDNEQFF. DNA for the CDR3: TGTGCCAGCAGCCAAAAAGGGACAGGGGACAATGAGCAGTTCTTC.